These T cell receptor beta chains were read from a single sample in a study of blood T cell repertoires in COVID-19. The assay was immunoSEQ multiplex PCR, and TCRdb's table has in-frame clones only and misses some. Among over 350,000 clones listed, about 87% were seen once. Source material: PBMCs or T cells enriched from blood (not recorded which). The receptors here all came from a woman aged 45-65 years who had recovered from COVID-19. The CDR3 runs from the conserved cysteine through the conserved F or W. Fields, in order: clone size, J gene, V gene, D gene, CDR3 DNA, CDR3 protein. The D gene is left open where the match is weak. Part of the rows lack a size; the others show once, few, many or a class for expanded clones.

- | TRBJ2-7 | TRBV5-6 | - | TGTGCCAGCAGCTTGGCCACGACTAACGAGCAGTACTTC | CASSLATTNEQYF
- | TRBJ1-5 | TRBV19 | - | TGTGCCAGTAGTGACCGCGAGGGTCAGCCCCAGCATTTT | CASSDREGQPQHF
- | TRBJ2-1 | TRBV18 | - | TGTGCCAGCTCACCACCTGCCGCTGCCCTATACAATGAGCAGTTCTTC | CASSPPAAALYNEQFF
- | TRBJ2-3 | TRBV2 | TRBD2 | TGTGCCAGCAGTCCGCGGACTAGCGGGGAAACGCAGTATTTT | CASSPRTSGETQYF
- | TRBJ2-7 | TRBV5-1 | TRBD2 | TGCGCCAGCAGCTTAGGAACTAGCGGACTAATCCACGAGCAGTACTTC | CASSLGTSGLIHEQYF
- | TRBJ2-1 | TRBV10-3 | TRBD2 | TGTGCCATCAGTGAGACGATCAGGGGGACTAGCCTCATCTTC | CAISETIRGTSLIF
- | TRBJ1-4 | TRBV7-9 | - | TGTGCCAGCAGCTTAGAGGTCCAGGGGCCGGATGAAAAACTGTTTTTT | CASSLEVQGPDEKLFF
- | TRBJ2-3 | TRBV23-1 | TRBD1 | TGCGCCACCTACGGGCAGGGGGCAGATACGCAGTATTTT | CATYGQGADTQYF
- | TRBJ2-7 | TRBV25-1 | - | TGTGCCAGCATTGCGGGGACCTACGAGCAGTACTTC | CASIAGTYEQYF
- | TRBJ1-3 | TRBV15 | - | TGTGCCACCAGCAGAGTACAAGGGGGAGCTGGAAACACCATATATTTT | CATSRVQGGAGNTIYF
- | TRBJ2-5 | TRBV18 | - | TGTGCCAGCTCACCCTCCGTTCCACGTTACCGGGAGACCCAGTACTTC | CASSPSVPRYRETQYF
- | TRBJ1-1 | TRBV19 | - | TGTGCCAGTAGTAAGACAGCGAACACTGAAGCTTTCTTT | CASSKTANTEAFF
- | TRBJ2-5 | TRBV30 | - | TGTGCCTGGAGTCGGGGAAAAGAGACCCAGTACTTC | CAWSRGKETQYF
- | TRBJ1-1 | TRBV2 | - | TGTGCCAGCAGCTCAGGGTCGACTGAAGCTTTCTTT | CASSSGSTEAFF
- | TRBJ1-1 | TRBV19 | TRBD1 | TGTGCCAGCGGACAGGCTTCCCGCACTGAAGCTTTCTTT | CASGQASRTEAFF
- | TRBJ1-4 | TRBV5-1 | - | TGCGCCAGCAGCTTGACAACAACTAATGAAAAACTGTTTTTT | CASSLTTTNEKLFF
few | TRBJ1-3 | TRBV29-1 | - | TGCAGCGCTGTGGACTTTCAAGGCTCTGGAAACACCATATATTTT | CSAVDFQGSGNTIYF
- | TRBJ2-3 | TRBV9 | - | TGTGCCAGCAGCGTGGATGGGGGGTACACAGATACGCAGTATTTT | CASSVDGGYTDTQYF
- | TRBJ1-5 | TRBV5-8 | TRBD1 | TGTGCCAGCAGCCCGGGACAGATACTTAGCAATCAGCCCCAGCATTTT | CASSPGQILSNQPQHF
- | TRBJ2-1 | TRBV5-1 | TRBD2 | TGCGCCAGCAGCTTGGATACTAGCGGGGGCAATGAGCAGTTCTTC | CASSLDTSGGNEQFF
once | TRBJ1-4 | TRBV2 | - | TGTGCCAGCGGGGGGAGCACAACTAATGAAAAACTGTTTTTT | CASGGSTTNEKLFF
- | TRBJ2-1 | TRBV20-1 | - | TGCAGTGCTAGACGGGAAGTAGAGCAGTTCTTC | CSARREVEQFF
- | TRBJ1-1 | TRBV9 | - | TGTGCCAGCAGCGTCCAGGGGCAGAACACTGAAGCTTTCTTT | CASSVQGQNTEAFF
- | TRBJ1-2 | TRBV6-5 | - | TGTGCCAGCAGTTACACCGTGACAGGTCCCTATGGCTACACCTTC | CASSYTVTGPYGYTF
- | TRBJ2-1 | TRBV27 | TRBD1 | TGTGCCAGCAGTTTCTACACAGGGGACGCGTCCTACAATGAGCAGTTCTTC | CASSFYTGDASYNEQFF
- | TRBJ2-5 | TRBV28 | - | TGTGCCAGCAGTTCTCACATGGCCGGGAAGACCCAGTACTTC | CASSSHMAGKTQYF
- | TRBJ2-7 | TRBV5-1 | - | TGCGCCAGCAGCTTGGGGTCAGGGAACGAGCAGTACTTC | CASSLGSGNEQYF
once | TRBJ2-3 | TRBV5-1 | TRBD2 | TGCGCCAGCCGATTGGCGGGGGGAGCCACAGATACGCAGTATTTT | CASRLAGGATDTQYF
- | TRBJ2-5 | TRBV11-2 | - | TGTGCCAGCAGCCCTTCGGAGACCCAGTACTTC | CASSPSETQYF
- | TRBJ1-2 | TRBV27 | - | TGTGCCAGCAGTTCCGTCAGGGGTCGGTATAAGTATGGCTACACCTTC | CASSSVRGRYKYGYTF
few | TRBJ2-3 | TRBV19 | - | TGTGCCAGTAGTGGGTCAAGCGTGAGAGCAGATACGCAGTATTTT | CASSGSSVRADTQYF
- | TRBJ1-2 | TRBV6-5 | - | TGTGCCAGCAGTTACTCGATGCAGGGTCATGGCTACACCTTC | CASSYSMQGHGYTF
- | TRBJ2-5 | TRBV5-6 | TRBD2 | TGTGCCAGCAGCTTGCGACTAGCGGCCAAGACCCAGTACTTC | CASSLRLAAKTQYF
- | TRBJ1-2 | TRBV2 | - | TGTGCCAGCAGCAGGGAGGTCTATGGCTACACCTTC | CASSREVYGYTF
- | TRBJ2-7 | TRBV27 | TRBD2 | TGTGCCAGCAGTTTAGGCCGCGGGGGGAGCTCCTACGAGCAGTACTTC | CASSLGRGGSSYEQYF
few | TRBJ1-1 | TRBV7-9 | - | TGTGCCAGCAGCTTAGACCCGACAGGTGGGAACACTGAAGCTTTCTTT | CASSLDPTGGNTEAFF
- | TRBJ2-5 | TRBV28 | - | TGTGCCAGCAGTTTCCCGGCACAGGGTGCCGAGACCCAGTACTTC | CASSFPAQGAETQYF
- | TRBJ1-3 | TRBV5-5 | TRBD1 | TGTGCCAGCAGCTTGGCCCAGGGGGCTGGAAACACCATATATTTT | CASSLAQGAGNTIYF
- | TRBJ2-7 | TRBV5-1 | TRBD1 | TGCGCCAGCAGGCTACGGGACAGGAGCTCCTACGAGCAGTACTTC | CASRLRDRSSYEQYF
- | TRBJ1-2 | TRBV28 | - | TGTGCCAGCAGTTTCAGGGGAGGGCACTATGGCTACACCTTC | CASSFRGGHYGYTF
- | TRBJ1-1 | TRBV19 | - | TGTGCCAGTCAGGCGGGAAGGACTGAAGCTTTCTTT | CASQAGRTEAFF
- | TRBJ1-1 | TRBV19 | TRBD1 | TGTGCCAGTAGTATCGGAAACAGGGGGCTTCATTCTGAAGCTTTCTTT | CASSIGNRGLHSEAFF
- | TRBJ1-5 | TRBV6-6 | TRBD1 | TGTGCCAGCAGACAGGGGTTGGTCAGCAATCAGCCCCAGCATTTT | CASRQGLVSNQPQHF
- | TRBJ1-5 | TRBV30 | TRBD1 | TGTGCCTGGAGATCATTACAGGGGCCACAGCATTTT | CAWRSLQGPQHF
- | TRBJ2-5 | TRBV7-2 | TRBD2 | TGTGCCAGCAGCCCGACTAGCGGGGGGGCCGAGACCCAGTACTTC | CASSPTSGGAETQYF
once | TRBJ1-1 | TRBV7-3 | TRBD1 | TGTGCCAGCAGGAAAACAGGGGGTAGCACTGAAGCTTTCTTT | CASRKTGGSTEAFF
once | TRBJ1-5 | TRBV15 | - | TGTGCCACCAGCAGAGGCAGGGGCTATAGCAATCAGCCCCAGCATTTT | CATSRGRGYSNQPQHF
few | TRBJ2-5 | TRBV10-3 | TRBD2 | TGTGCCATCAGTGGGGAAGATTTAGCGGGGGTAACCCAAGAGACCCAGTACTTC | CAISGEDLAGVTQETQYF
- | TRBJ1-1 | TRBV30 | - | TGTGCCTGGAGTCGGGGGGTCACTGAAGCTTTCTTT | CAWSRGVTEAFF
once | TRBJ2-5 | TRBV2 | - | TGTGCCAGCAGGCGGGGAATGGTGGAGACCCAGTACTTC | CASRRGMVETQYF
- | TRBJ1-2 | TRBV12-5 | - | TGTGCTAGTGGTTTGGTACTGAGAGGTTTGGGCTATGGCTACACCTTC | CASGLVLRGLGYGYTF
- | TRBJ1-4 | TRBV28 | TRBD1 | TGTGCCAGCAGCAGCGGGACAGGGAATGAAAAACTGTTTTTT | CASSSGTGNEKLFF
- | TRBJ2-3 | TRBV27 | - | TGTGCCAGCACTCTTACGTACAGACAGTCCGATCCGTATTTT | CASTLTYRQSDPYF
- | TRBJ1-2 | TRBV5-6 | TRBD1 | TGTGCCAGCAGCGCACGACAGGGTTGGAATGGCTACACCTTC | CASSARQGWNGYTF
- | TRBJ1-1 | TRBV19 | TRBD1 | TGTGCCAGTAGTACCTACCGGGACAGTGTCTGGGACACTGAAGCTTTCTTT | CASSTYRDSVWDTEAFF
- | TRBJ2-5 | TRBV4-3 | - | TGCGCCAGCAGCCAAGCCCTGACTAGTCCTCAGACCCAGTACTTC | CASSQALTSPQTQYF
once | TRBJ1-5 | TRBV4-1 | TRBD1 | TGCGCCAGCAGCCAAGGACAGGGTGGTCAGCCCCAGCATTTT | CASSQGQGGQPQHF
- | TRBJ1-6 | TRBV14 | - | TGTGCCAGCAGCCAGGAGAGGGTCGGGAATTCACCCCTCCACTTT | CASSQERVGNSPLHF
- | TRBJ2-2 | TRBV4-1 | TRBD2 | TGCGCCAGCAGCCAAGATGGCAAGCGGGGGTTCTCCACCGGGGAGCTGTTTTTT | CASSQDGKRGFSTGELFF